This T cell receptor (beta chain) is drawn from a study of shared clonotypes between healthy human individuals. In the study overall: Serving as donors were a couple of women and a few men, whose ages spanned 18 to 49.

Study-wide results and limits: What rarefaction showed was incomplete sorted-subset sequencing despite large depth. Estimated clonotype richness was generally higher in naive than memory subsets.

CD45RO-negative CD8 cells positively selected for CCR7 made up the naive population, which excluded terminally differentiated effector memory CD45RA+ cells. V was clipped by 1 base and J by 7 bases, with 15 bases between them. Germline-derived CDR1 and CDR2 are SEHNR and FQNEAQ (reference sequence). The CDR3 totals 15 residues. Regarding this clone: Its antigen is unknown.

The protocol was immunoSEQ multiplex PCR, while the TCRdb copy is restricted to in-frame clones and leaves out a portion. The sample contains millions of clones, 93% of which appear only once. V is TRBV7-9 and J is TRBJ2-3; D gene uncertain. This TCR derives from a young man in good health. Some clones in this sample may be carry-over from other donors' samples. Specimen: naive CD8+ T cells from PBMCs. CDR3 sequence reads: CASSLGLDPGHTQYF. Here the CDR3 DNA reads TGTGCCAGCAGCTTAGGTCTAGATCCCGGGCATACGCAGTATTTT.